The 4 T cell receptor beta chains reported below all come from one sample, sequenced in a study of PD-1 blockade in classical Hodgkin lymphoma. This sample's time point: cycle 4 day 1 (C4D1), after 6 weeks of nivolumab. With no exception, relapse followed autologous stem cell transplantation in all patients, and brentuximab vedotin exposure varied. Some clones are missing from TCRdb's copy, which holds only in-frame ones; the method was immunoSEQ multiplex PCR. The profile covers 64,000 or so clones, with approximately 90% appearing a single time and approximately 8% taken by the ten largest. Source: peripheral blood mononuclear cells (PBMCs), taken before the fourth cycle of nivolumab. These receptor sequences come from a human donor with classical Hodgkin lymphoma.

As DNA, the CDR3 is TGTGCCAGCAGCTTCCGGGACGCCGGTTGGCCCCAGCATTTT. Amino acids: CASSFRDAGWPQHF. The chain couples TRBV5-6 to TRBJ1-5, with a tentative D call TRBD1 (5 bases). Germline CDR1 SGHDT, CDR2 YYEEEE. With 2 bases removed from V and 9 bases from J, the gap between germline ends came to 15 bases. This CDR3 has 14 amino acids.

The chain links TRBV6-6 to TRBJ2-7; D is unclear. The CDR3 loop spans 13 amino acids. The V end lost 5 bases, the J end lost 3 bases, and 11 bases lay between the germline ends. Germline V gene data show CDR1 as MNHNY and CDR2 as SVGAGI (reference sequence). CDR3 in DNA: TGTGCCAGCAGTCCAGTGGGGATCTACGAGCAGTACTTC. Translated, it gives CASSPVGIYEQYF.

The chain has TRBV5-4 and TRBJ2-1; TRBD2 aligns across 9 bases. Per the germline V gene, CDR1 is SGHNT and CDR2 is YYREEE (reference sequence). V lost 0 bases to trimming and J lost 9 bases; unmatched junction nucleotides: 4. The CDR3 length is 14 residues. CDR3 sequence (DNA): TGTGCCAGCAGCTTGGGTAGCGGGAGTACTGAGCAGTTCTTC. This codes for CASSLGSGSTEQFF.

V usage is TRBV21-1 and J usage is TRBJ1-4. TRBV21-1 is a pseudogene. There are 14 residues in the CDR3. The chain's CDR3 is CASSKVKANEKLFF. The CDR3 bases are TGTGCCAGCAGCAAAGTTAAAGCCAATGAAAAACTGTTTTTT.